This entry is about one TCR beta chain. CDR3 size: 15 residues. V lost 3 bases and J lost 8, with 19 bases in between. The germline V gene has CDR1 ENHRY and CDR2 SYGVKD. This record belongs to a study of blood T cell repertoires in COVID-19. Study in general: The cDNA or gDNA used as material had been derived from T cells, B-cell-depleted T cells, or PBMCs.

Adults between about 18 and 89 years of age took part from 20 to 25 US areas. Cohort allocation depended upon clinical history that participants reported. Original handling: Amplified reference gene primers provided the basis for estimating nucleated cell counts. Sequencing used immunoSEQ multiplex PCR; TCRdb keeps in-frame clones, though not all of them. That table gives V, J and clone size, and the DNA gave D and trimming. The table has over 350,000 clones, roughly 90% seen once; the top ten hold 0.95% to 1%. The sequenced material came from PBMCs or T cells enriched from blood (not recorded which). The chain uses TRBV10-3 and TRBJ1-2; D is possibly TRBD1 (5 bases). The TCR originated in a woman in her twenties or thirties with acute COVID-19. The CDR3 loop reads CAISEGVAFSSGYTF. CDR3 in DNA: TGTGCCATCAGTGAAGGGGTAGCCTTCTCCTCCGGCTACACCTTC.